The next 4 T cell receptor beta chains were all read from a single sample in a study of shared clonotypes between healthy human individuals. The assay was immunoSEQ multiplex PCR, and TCRdb's table has in-frame clones only and misses some. This sample has approximately 600,000 clones, with about 95% found just once. Only CD45RO-negative cells positively selected for CCR7 counted as naive CD8 cells, so terminally differentiated effector memory CD45RA+ cells were excluded. Specimen: naive CD8+ T cells sorted from blood. Receptors originate from a woman aged 25 to 39 in good health.

CDR3 protein: CASSETRQGVYEQYF. Here the CDR3 DNA reads TGTGCCAGCAGTGAAACGAGACAGGGGGTATACGAGCAGTACTTC. The chain employs TRBV2 and TRBJ2-7; 9 bases agree with TRBD1. The CDR3 consists of 15 residues. The V gene end was trimmed by 2 bases and the J gene end by 4 bases; junction bases not matched to a gene: 6. The germline gives CDR1 SNHLY, CDR2 FYNNEI.

This chain joins TRBV30 and TRBJ2-4, with TRBD2 identical over 9 bases. The V gene's germline CDR1 is GTSNPN and CDR2 SVGIG (reference sequence). The V gene end was trimmed by 2 bases and the J gene end by 2 bases; junction bases not matched to a gene: 4. The length of the CDR3 is 15 residues. CDR3 bases: TGTGCCTGGAGTACAGCGGGAGGACCCAAAAACATTCAGTACTTC. It translates to CAWSTAGGPKNIQYF.

This clone has just one count. The chain is built from TRBV10-1 and TRBJ2-3; 7 nucleotides agree with TRBD2. V was clipped by 5 bases and J by 1 base; unmatched bases: 0. Germline CDR1 reads WNHNN; CDR2 reads SYGVQD (reference sequence). This CDR3 contains 13 residues. CDR3 loop: CASSSGGTDTQYF. The CDR3, as DNA: TGCGCCAGCAGTAGCGGGGGCACAGATACGCAGTATTTT.

This clone was found once. The chain couples TRBV9 to TRBJ2-7, with TRBD1 identical over 9 bases. CDR3 length equals 15 residues. The V and J ends lost 0 bases and 7 bases, in that order; junction bases with no gene match: 8. The germline V gene has CDR1 SGDLS and CDR2 YYNGEE. The CDR3 bases are TGTGCCAGCAGCGTAGAATGTGACAGGGGGTGTGAGCAGTACTTC. Translated: CASSVECDRGCEQYF.